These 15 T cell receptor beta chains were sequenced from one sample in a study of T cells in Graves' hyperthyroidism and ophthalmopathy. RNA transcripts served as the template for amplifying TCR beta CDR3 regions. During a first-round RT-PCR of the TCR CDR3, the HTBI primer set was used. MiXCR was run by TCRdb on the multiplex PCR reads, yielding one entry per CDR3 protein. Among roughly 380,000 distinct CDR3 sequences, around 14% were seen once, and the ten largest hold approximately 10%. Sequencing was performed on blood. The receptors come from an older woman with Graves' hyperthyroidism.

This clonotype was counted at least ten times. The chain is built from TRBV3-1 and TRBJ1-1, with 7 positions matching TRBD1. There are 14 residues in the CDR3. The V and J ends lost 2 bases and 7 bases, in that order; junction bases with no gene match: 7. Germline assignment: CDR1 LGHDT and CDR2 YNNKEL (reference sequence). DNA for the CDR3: TGTGCCAGCAGCCAAAGGGGACAGAAGGGTGAAGCTTTCTTT. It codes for CASSQRGQKGEAFF.

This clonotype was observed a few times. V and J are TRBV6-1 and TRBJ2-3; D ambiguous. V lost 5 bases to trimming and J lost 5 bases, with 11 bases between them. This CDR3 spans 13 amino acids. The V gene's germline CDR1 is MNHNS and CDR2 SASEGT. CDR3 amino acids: CASSSRAGDTQYF. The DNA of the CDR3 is TGTGCCAGCAGTAGCCGGGCCGGAGATACGCAGTATTTT.

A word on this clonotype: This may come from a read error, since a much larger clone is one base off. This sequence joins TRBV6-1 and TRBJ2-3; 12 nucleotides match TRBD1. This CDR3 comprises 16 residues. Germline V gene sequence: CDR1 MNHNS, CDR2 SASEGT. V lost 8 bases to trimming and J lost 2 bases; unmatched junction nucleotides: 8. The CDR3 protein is CASGGDRGPLTDTQYF. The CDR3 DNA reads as TGTGCCAGCGGAGGGGACAGGGGGCCCCTCACAGATACGCAGTATTTT.

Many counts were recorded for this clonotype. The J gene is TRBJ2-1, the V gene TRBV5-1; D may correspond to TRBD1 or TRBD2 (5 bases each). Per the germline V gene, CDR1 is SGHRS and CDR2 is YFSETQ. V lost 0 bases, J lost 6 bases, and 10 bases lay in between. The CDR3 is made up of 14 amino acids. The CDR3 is CASSLGWGTNEQFF. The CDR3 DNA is TGCGCCAGCAGCTTGGGATGGGGGACCAATGAGCAGTTCTTC.

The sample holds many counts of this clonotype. Here the CDR3 DNA reads TGTGCCAGCAGTTTAAAGAGACAGGCTGCAGATACGCAGTATTTT. Protein: CASSLKRQAADTQYF. The gene calls are TRBV28 and TRBJ2-3; possibly TRBD1 for D (6 bases). The CDR3 covers 15 residues. Per germline, CDR1 MDHEN and CDR2 SYDVKM. Deletions cut 2 bases from V and 4 bases from J, with 13 bases between.

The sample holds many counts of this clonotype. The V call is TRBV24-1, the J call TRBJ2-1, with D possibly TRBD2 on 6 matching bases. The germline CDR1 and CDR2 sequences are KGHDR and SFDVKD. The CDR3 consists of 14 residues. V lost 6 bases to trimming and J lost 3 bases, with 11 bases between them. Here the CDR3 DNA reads TGTGCCACCAGTCCCCGCGGGAACTACAATGAGCAGTTCTTC. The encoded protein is CATSPRGNYNEQFF.

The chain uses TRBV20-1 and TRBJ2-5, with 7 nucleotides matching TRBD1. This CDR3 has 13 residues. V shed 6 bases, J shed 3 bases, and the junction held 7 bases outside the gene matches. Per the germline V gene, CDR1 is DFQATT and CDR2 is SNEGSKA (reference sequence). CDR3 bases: TGCAGTGCACGGACAGGAAGGAAAGAGACCCAGTACTTC. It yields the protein CSARTGRKETQYF.

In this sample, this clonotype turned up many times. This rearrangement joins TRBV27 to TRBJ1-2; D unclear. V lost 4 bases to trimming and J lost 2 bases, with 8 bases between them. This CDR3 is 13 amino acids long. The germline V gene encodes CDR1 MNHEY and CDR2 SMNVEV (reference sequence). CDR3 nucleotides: TGTGCCAGCAGTTCCCGACTCAACTATGGCTACACCTTC. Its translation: CASSSRLNYGYTF.

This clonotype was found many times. CDR3 nucleotide sequence: TGTGCCAGCGGAGGGCATACTAGCGGAAGCACAGATACGCAGTATTTT. This sequence encodes CASGGHTSGSTDTQYF. The chain combines TRBV6-1 with TRBJ2-3, with 8 nucleotides matching TRBD2. Trimming cost V 8 bases and J 0 bases; bases outside gene matches: 10. Germline-derived CDR1 and CDR2 are MNHNS and SASEGT. The CDR3 spans 16 residues.

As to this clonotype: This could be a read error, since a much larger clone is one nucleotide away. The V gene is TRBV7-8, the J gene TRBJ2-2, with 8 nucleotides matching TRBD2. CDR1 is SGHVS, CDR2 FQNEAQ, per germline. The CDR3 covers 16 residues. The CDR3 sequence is CASRAAGGLNTGEPFF. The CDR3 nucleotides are TGTGCCAGCAGAGCGGCGGGAGGTTTGAACACCGGGGAGCCGTTTTTT.

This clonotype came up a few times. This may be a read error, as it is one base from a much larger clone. This CDR3 is CASGLAGGREEFF. In DNA form, the CDR3 reads TGTGCTAGTGGTTTGGCCGGCGGGAGGGAGGAGTTCTTC. The chain couples TRBV12-5 to TRBJ2-1; TRBD2 matches at 9 bases. Germline CDR1 reads LGHNT; CDR2 reads FRNRAP. CDR3 length: 13 amino acids. V was clipped by 1 base and J by 14 bases; unmatched bases: 6.

The CDR3 nucleotides are TGTGCCATCAGTGAAAACAGTAACTATGGCTACACCTTC. Its protein is CAISENSNYGYTF. The chain carries TRBV10-3 and TRBJ1-2; D not certain. The CDR3 is 13 amino acids. V shed 3 bases and J shed 1 base, with 6 bases lying between them. Looked up from germline, CDR1 is ENHRY and CDR2 is SYGVKD.

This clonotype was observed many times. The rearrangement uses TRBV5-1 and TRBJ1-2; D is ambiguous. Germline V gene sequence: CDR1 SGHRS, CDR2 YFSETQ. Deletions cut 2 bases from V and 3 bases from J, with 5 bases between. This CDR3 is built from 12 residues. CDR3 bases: TGCGCCAGCAGCTTAGAGGACTATGGCTACACCTTC. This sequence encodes CASSLEDYGYTF.

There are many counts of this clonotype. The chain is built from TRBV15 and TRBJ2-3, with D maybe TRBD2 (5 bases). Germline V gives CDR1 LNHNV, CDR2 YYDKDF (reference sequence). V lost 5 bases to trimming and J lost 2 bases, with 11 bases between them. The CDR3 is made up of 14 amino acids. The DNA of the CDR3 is TGTGCCACCAGCTACGGGGATCTCACAGATACGCAGTATTTT. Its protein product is CATSYGDLTDTQYF.

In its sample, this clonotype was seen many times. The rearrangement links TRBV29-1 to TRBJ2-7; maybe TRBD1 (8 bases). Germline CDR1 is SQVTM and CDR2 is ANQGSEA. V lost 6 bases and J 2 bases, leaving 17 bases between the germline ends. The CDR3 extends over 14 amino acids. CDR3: CSVNDRGLPYEQYF. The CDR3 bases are TGCAGCGTCAACGACAGGGGACTACCCTACGAGCAGTACTTC.